This T cell receptor beta chain was identified in a study of cytomegalovirus exposure and HLA in healthy donors. As for the study in general: There were 75 million to 95 million unique TCRs (from HLA-typed donors) in an early data release. Findings and limits, study-wide: Within an earlier analysis, most TCR beta V segments proved productive either about 87% or about 30% of the time. In a later analysis, a missense DCLRE1C variant was linked to TCR beta V- and J-gene trimming. Using a false discovery rate of 0.05, a later analysis showed that 15,000 to 20,000 TCR beta sequences were associated with HLA alleles.

The PCR made use of 60 Vbeta and 13 Jbeta primers. The data were produced by immunoSEQ multiplex PCR, yet TCRdb's version contains in-frame clones alone and is incomplete. The sample gives about 270,000 clones, around 65% of which show up once; approximately 2.5% is in the top ten. On this clone: Its antigen remains unidentified.

V gave up 6 bases and J gave up 4 bases; unmatched junction bases: 8. Per the germline V gene, CDR1 is MDHEN and CDR2 is SYDVKM. The CDR3 totals 15 residues. The sequencing sample was made of PBMCs. This TCR derives from a female donor in good health and CMV-seronegative. The chain carries TRBV28 and TRBJ2-5; 10 nucleotides align to TRBD2. The CDR3, as DNA: TGTGCCAGCAGACCAAGCGGGAGGGGGGGAGAGACCCAGTACTTC. This translates into CASRPSGRGGETQYF.